The source of this TCR beta chain is a study of T cells in Graves' hyperthyroidism and ophthalmopathy. Roughly 9.1 ml of fresh peripheral blood supplied the PBMCs. The CDR3 spans 14 residues. Germline loops: CDR1 SGHTA, CDR2 FQGTGA. The J segment lost 5 bases and the V segment lost 4 bases, leaving 8 bases of the junction unmatched. This clonotype occurred many times. The investigators amplified TCR beta CDR3 regions from RNA transcripts. Using the HTBI primer set, a first-round RT-PCR was run on the TCR CDR3. TCRdb used MiXCR to reprocess the multiplex PCR reads, holding one entry per CDR3 protein. The table lists approximately 700,000 distinct CDR3 sequences, roughly 15% of them singletons.

The TCR sequence derives from a man between 18 and 35 years old with Graves' hyperthyroidism. The specimen sequenced was blood. The genes are TRBV7-3 and TRBJ2-7; 7 nucleotides agree with TRBD2. Here the CDR3 DNA reads TGTGCCAGCAGCTCGTCCGCGGGAGAGGACGAGCAGTACTTC. It codes for CASSSSAGEDEQYF.